The 2 T cell receptor beta chains below come from one sample, sequenced in a study of tumour-infiltrating T cells in Burkitt lymphoma (TCRdb year 2020). Library generation was performed with the immunoSEQ multiplex PCR assay. TCRdb provides this immuneACCESS table in a form limited to in-frame rearrangements. Some clones are lacking; in checked studies, under half of them reflect an unresolved V gene, and why the rest are absent is not known. The sample table holds 11,000 to 15,000 clones, of which roughly 75% were seen once. The ten largest clonotypes hold 7.2% of the sample. Specimen: tumor tissue. These receptor sequences come from a human donor with diffuse large B-cell lymphoma.

The V and J genes are TRBV19 and TRBJ2-1; D is perhaps TRBD1 or TRBD2 (5 bases each). The germline CDR1 and CDR2 sequences are LNHDA and SQIVND (reference sequence). Trimming took off 7 bases at V and 6 bases at J, with 16 bases between the two ends. CDR3 length: 14 amino acids. The CDR3 DNA reads TGTGCCAGTACTCCTCTGGGGGTTGGCAATGAGCAGTTCTTC. Protein product: CASTPLGVGNEQFF.

The V gene is TRBV30, the J gene TRBJ2-7; a possible D gene is TRBD2 (5 bases). V lost 4 bases, J lost 3 bases, and 13 bases lay in between. CDR3 size: 13 residues. The germline V gene encodes CDR1 GTSNPN and CDR2 SVGIG (reference sequence). The DNA of the CDR3 is TGTGCCTGGATCGGCCGGGAAAACTACGAGCAGTACTTC. Translated, it gives CAWIGRENYEQYF.